A single sample gave rise to the 2 T cell receptor beta chains below, sequenced in a study of T cell responses to AZD1222 COVID-19 vaccine. Data came from immunoSEQ multiplex PCR; TCRdb stores just in-frame clones and leaves some out. The sample records about 140,000 clones, roughly 92% being singletons. Material: peripheral blood, obtained on day 0 of AZD1222 vaccination. These receptors came from an adult in good health.

The rearrangement uses TRBV21-1 and TRBJ1-1; no check of the table's D call, TRBD1, against the DNA was made. TRBV21-1 is tagged as a pseudogene. There are 20 residues in the CDR3. CDR3 DNA: TGTGCCAGCAGCAAAGCGCTTCTGGGGGCGCGGAGTAGGGTGGACACTGAAGCTTTCTTT. Protein product: CASSKALLGARSRVDTEAFF.

This chain connects TRBV28 to TRBJ1-1, with 7 positions matching TRBD1. The CDR3 is 14 residues long. With V trimmed by 8 bases and J by 0 bases, 6 bases remained unmatched. Germline CDR1 and CDR2: MDHEN and SYDVKM. The CDR3 region is CASDRADMNTEAFF. The CDR3 nucleotides are TGTGCCAGCGACAGGGCAGATATGAACACTGAAGCTTTCTTT.